The rows below give T cell receptor beta chains drawn from one sample of a study of PD-L1 blockade in urothelial cancer. Clones were sequenced by immunoSEQ multiplex PCR, and TCRdb holds only the in-frame ones, with some missing. The sample comprises around 100,000 clones, about nine tenths of which are singletons, and about 2% rests with the top ten. Source: PBMCs, taken around atezolizumab (anti-PD-L1) treatment. The receptors were gathered from a man aged 60-69 years with urothelial cancer. The CDR3 runs from the conserved cysteine through the conserved F or W.

TRBV7-6	CASSPEGAGGAFF
TRBV7-9	CASSPPTGIGYTF
TRBV11-3	CASSRGLVQQYF
TRBV19	CASAVSPSGNTIYF
TRBV29-1	CSVVGGRITDTQYF
TRBV28	CASSLLAQPQHF
TRBV5-1	CASSLGDSRGQPQHF
TRBV10-3	CASLRTGSSYEQYF
TRBV28	CASSLRYAGQKYF
TRBV18	CASSARQVGLEQYF
TRBV2	CASSDRGTGGETQYF
TRBV7-3	CASSLTPGPGDTQYF
TRBV28	CASSSLRGGYGYTF
TRBV7-9	CASSAGPTNEQFF
TRBV30	CAYLSGLNTGELFF
TRBV5-1	CASSFGAGVKETQYF
TRBV28	CASSLLTGELFF
TRBV6-5	CASRKKNRGYIQYF
TRBV7-3	CASSSGQGALDTIYF
TRBV30	CTHETSGDNSNSTDTQYF
TRBV5-1	CASSLGGAGGDYGYTF
TRBV27	CASRSTNRGPYNEQFF
TRBV7-2	CASSLAGGQVDTQYF
TRBV19	CASSIFPGQGRGEQYF
TRBV4-2	CASSQDEGLSNQPQHF
TRBV11-2	CASSTLTSSEQYF
TRBV5-6	CASSLSNGGNSPLHF
TRBV28	CASSTGTYQPQHF
TRBV19	CASSVSRGPHGYTF
TRBV5-4	CASSGTSSVNEQFF
TRBV27	CASSPLGSYGYTF
TRBV2	CASRDSLNSNQPQHF
TRBV6-5	CASSYTRSGEQYF
TRBV4-2	CASSQEGAGAKEKLFF
TRBV11-2	CASSLDLTHNTEAFF
TRBV5-6	CASSLASSGPQTQYF
TRBV6-5	CASSSPGQGFVLGYTF
TRBV6-5	CASSYGTGTPEAFF
TRBV28	CASRRQGDEKLFF
TRBV7-9	CASSSDYYEQYF
TRBV4-1	CASSQGQGPTGELFF
TRBV6-1	CASSEIGRTGGQETQYF
TRBV5-6	CASSSSGRRGGDTQYF
TRBV28	CASISTVDYGYTF
TRBV4-2	CASSQARVNTIYF
TRBV11-2	CASSLDPGGLYEQYF
TRBV7-3	CASSFTGAGNTIYF
TRBV2	CAGKTSGNSYEQYF
TRBV4-3	CASSQDSGNYGYTF
TRBV6-5	CASSSTVRGTEAFF
TRBV5-6	CASSLQGARTEAFF
TRBV27	CASGSGTGAGGRTEAFF
TRBV5-1	CASSPDPSFSGRANWQYF
TRBV19	CASTRTGDGYTF
TRBV18	CASSETAYGYTF
TRBV7-2	CASSQRGGLPPGYF
TRBV5-1	CASSLSGGESYGYTF
TRBV11-3	CASSLPGGLYEQYF
TRBV6-5	CASSTSGRHEQFF
TRBV5-4	CASSLAGGQGRSEQYF